This T cell receptor beta chain is drawn from a study of shared clonotypes between healthy human individuals. This clone occurred once. V was pared by 4 bases and J by 4 bases, with 14 bases of the junction left unmatched. CDR1 and CDR2 from the germline V gene are SGHNT and YYREEE (reference sequence). CDR3 length: 19 amino acids. Donors were healthy HIV-negative adults without recently reported acute infections or vaccinations. CD4+ cells yielded CD45RA+ naive and CD45RA-negative memory subsets. Sequencing used immunoSEQ multiplex PCR; TCRdb keeps in-frame clones, though not all of them. Among over 2 million clones, less than 95% were seen once, and the ten largest hold 0.37%.

The clonotype comes from a man aged 18 to 29 in good health. Some clones in this sample may be carry-over from other donors' samples. Sequenced: naive CD4+ T cells from PBMCs. The subset: CD45RA+ positively selected. This chain uses TRBV5-4 with TRBJ2-1; TRBD2 aligns across 13 bases. The CDR3 nucleotides are TGTGCCAGCAGCCCCTCCCCCTGGACTAGCGGGAGTAAATACAATGAGCAGTTCTTC. Its translation is CASSPSPWTSGSKYNEQFF.